This T cell receptor (beta chain) was retrieved from a study of CD8+CD57+ T cells in acquired aplastic anemia. Study summary: Across the sorted CD4+ and CD8+ cells, DNA amounts averaged approximately 3 ug. Study-level results: Controls did not differ significantly from patients in CD8+ Simpson's diversity.

Flow cytometry had shown expanded CD8+CD57+ cells in the patients chosen for sequencing. Among the patients, none had received any therapy at the time of blood sampling. TCR beta VDJ combinations and CDR3 sequences were profiled from genomic DNA. MiXCR was run by TCRdb on the reads, yielding one entry per CDR3 protein. The sample carries 120,000 or so distinct CDR3 sequences, 45% to 60% recorded once. Germline CDR1 SNHLY, CDR2 FYNNEI. This CDR3 is 16 amino acids long. The V end was cut by 1 base, the J end by 5 bases, with 14 bases between. Concerning this clonotype itself: Its antigen remains unidentified. A much larger clone lies a single base off, so this may be a read error.

The sample comprised sorted CD4+, CD8+, or CD8+CD57+ T cells (not recorded which) from PBMCs. The clonotype was recovered from a human donor with aplastic anemia. The gene calls are TRBV2 and TRBJ2-2; D is perhaps TRBD1 or TRBD2 (5 bases each). The CDR3 region has the DNA TGTGCCAGCAGTGAAGATAGGTCCTGGGGGACCGGGGAGCTGTTTTTT. It translates to CASSEDRSWGTGELFF. Filled out from reference TRBV2 and TRBJ2-2, the complete variable domain reads EPEVTQTPSHQVTQMGQEVILRCVPISNHLYFYWYRQILGQKVEFLVSFYNNEISEKSEIFDDQFSVERPDGSNFTLKIRSTKLEDSAMYFCASSEDRSWGTGELFFGEGSRLTVL.